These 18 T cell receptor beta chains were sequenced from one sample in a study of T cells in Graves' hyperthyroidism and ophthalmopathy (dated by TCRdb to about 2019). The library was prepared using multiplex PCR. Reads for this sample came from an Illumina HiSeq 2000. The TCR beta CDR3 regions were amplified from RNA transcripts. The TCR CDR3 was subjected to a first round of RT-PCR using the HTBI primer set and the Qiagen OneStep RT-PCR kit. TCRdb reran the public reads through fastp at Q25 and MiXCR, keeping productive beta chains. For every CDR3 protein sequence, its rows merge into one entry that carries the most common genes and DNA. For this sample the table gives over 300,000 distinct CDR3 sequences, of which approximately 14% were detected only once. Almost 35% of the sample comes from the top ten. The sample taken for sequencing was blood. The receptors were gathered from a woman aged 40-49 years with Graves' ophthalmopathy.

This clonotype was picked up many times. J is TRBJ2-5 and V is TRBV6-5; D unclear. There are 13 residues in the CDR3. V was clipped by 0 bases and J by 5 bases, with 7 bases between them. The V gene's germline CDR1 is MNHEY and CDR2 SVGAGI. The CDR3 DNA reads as TGTGCCAGCAGTTACTCGATTATTGAGACCCAGTACTTC. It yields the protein CASSYSIIETQYF.

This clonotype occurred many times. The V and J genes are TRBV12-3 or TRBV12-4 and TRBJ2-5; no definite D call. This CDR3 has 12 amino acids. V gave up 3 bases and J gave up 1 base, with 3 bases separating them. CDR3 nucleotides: TGTGCCAGCAGTTTTCTCCAAGAGACCCAGTACTTC. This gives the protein CASSFLQETQYF.

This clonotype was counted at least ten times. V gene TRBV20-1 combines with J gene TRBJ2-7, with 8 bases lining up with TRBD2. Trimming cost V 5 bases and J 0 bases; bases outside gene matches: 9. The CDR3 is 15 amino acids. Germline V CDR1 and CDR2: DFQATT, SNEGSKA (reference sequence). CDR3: CSAPTAGASSYEQYF. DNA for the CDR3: TGCAGTGCTCCAACAGCGGGGGCAAGCTCCTACGAGCAGTACTTC.

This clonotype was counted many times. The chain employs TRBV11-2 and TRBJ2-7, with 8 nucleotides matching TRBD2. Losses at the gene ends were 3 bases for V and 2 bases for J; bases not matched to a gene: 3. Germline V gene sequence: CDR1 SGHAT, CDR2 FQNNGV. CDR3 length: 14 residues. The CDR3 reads CASSFTSGTYEQYF. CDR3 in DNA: TGTGCCAGCAGCTTTACTAGCGGTACCTACGAGCAGTACTTC. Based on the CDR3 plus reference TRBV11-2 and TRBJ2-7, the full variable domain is EAGVAQSPRYKIIEKRQSVAFWCNPISGHATLYWYQQILGQGPKLLIQFQNNGVVDDSQLPKDRFSAERLKGVDSTLKIQPAKLEDSAVYLCASSFTSGTYEQYFGPGTRLTVT.

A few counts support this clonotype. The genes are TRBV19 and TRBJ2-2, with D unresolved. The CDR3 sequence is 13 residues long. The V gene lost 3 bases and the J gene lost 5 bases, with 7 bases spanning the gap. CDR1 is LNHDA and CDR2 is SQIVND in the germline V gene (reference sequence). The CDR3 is CASSIGPTGELFF. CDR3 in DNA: TGTGCCAGTAGTATTGGCCCTACCGGGGAGCTGTTTTTT.

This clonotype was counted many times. In nucleotides, the CDR3 is TGTGCCAGCAGGAATCCGGGCCTACCATGGGGTGAGCAGTTCTTC. Protein product: CASRNPGLPWGEQFF. The rearrangement uses TRBV7-2 and TRBJ2-1; no definite D call. This CDR3 is 15 amino acids long. Trimming stripped 6 bases from V and 9 bases from J, with 21 bases between. CDR1 SGHTA and CDR2 FQGNSA come from the germline V gene. The full variable domain, in which reference TRBV7-2 and TRBJ2-1 provide the parts outside the CDR3, is GAGVSQSPSNKVTEKGKDVELRCDPISGHTALYWYRQSLGQGLEFLIYFQGNSAPDKSGLPSDRFSAERTGGSVSTLTIQRTQQEDSAVYLCASRNPGLPWGEQFFGPGTRLTVL.

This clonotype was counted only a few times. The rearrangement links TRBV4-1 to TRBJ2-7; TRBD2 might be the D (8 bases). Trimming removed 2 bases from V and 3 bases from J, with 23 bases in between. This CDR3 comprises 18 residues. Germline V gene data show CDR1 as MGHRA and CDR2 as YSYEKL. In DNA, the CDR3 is TGCGCCAGCAGCCAAATGACAGGGCCAAGCGGGAGTGGCTACGAGCAGTACTTC. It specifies CASSQMTGPSGSGYEQYF.

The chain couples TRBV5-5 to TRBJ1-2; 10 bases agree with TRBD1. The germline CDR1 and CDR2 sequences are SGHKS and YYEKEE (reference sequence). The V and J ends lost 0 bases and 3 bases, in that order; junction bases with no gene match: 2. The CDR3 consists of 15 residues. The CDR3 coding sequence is TGTGCCAGCAGCTTGGAGGGACAGGGGCACTATGGCTACACCTTC. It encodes CASSLEGQGHYGYTF.

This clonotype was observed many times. The CDR3 coding sequence is TGTGCCAGCAGCTTGGGACAAAATAACTATGGCTACACCTTC. Its protein product is CASSLGQNNYGYTF. The chain is built from TRBV11-2 and TRBJ1-2, with a possible D match to TRBD1 (6 bases). This CDR3 region has 14 residues. The germline gives CDR1 SGHAT, CDR2 FQNNGV. Trimming shortened V by 3 bases and J by 1 base, and 9 bases separated the two germline ends.

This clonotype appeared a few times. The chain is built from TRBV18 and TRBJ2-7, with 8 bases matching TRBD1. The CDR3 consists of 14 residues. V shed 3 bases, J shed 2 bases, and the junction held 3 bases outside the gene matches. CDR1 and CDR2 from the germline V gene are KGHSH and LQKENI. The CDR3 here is CASSPRGHAYEQYF. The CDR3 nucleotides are TGTGCCAGCTCACCCAGGGGGCACGCCTACGAGCAGTACTTC. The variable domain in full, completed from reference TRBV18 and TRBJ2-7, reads NAGVMQNPRHLVRRRGQEARLRCSPMKGHSHVYWYRQLPEEGLKFMVYLQKENIIDESGMPKERFSAEFPKEGPSILRIQQVVRGDSAAYFCASSPRGHAYEQYFGPGTRLTVT.

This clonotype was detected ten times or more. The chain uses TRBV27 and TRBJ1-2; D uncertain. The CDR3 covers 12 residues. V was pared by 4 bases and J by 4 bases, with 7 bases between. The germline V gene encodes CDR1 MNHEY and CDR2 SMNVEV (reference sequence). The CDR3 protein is CASSSGFYGYTF. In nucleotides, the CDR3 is TGTGCCAGCAGTTCGGGATTCTATGGCTACACCTTC.

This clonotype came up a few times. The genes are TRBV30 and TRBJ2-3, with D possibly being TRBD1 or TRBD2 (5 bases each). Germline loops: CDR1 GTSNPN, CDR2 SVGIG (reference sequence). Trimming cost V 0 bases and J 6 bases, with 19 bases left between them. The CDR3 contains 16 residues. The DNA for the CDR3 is TGTGCCTGGAGTGTACAACAGGTACTAGGAGCCGATACGCAGTATTTT. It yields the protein CAWSVQQVLGADTQYF.

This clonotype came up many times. The CDR3 DNA reads as TGTGCCAGCAGCCCCGGACACTACAATCAGCCCCAGCATTTT. The encoded protein is CASSPGHYNQPQHF. The genes are TRBV6-2 or TRBV6-3 and TRBJ1-5, with D perhaps matching TRBD1 (5 bases). CDR3 length equals 14 residues. Germline V lookup: CDR1 MNHEY, CDR2 SVGEGT. Trimming removed 6 bases at V and 3 bases at J, with 12 bases between.

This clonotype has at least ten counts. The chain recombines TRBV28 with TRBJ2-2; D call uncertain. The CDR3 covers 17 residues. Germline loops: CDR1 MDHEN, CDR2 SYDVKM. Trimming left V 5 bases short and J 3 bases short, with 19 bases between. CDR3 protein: CASSPPGFGTYTGELFF. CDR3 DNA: TGTGCCAGCAGTCCCCCCGGATTCGGCACCTACACCGGGGAGCTGTTTTTT. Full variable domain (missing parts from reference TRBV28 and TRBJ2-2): DVKVTQSSRYLVKRTGEKVFLECVQDMDHENMFWYRQDPGLGLRLIYFSYDVKMKEKGDIPEGYSVSREKKERFSLILESASTNQTSMYLCASSPPGFGTYTGELFFGEGSRLTVL.

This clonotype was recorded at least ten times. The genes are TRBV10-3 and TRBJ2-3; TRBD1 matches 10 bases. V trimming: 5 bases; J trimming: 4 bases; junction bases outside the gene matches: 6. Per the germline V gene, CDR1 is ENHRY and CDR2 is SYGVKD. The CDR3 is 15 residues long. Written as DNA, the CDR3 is TGTGCCATCAGTTTAGGGACAGGGGACGCAGATACGCAGTATTTT. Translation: CAISLGTGDADTQYF.

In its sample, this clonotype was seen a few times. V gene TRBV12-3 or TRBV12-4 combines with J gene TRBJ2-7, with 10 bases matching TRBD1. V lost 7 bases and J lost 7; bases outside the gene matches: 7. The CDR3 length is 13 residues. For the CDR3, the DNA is TGTGCCAGCACCGGTGGGACAGGGGTTGAGCAGTACTTC. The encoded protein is CASTGGTGVEQYF.

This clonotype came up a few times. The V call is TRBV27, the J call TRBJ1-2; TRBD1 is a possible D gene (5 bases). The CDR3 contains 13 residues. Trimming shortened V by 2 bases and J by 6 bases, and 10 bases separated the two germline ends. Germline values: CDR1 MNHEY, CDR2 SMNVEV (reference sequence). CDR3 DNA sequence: TGTGCCAGCAGTTTAGGCAGGGCTGATGGCTACACCTTC. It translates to CASSLGRADGYTF.

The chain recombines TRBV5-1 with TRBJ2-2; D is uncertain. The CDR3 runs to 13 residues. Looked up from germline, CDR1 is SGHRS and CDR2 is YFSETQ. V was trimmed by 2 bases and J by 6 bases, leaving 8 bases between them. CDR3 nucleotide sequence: TGCGCCAGCAGCTTTCTAGGATCCGGGGAGCTGTTTTTT. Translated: CASSFLGSGELFF.